This TCR beta chain originates from a study of T cell responses to AZD1222 COVID-19 vaccine. V trimming: 4 bases; J trimming: 6 bases; junction bases outside the gene matches: 6. CDR3 size: 15 residues. The V gene's germline CDR1 is SSHAT and CDR2 FNYEAQ (reference sequence). The method was immunoSEQ multiplex PCR; TCRdb's version includes in-frame clones alone and lacks a portion of them. The sample carries 110,000 to 150,000 clones, just over 85% recorded once. This specimen was peripheral blood, taken on day 0 of AZD1222 vaccination. This rearrangement joins TRBV7-7 to TRBJ2-2, with 9 positions matching TRBD1. This TCR was sampled from an adult in good health. DNA of the CDR3: TGTGCCAGCAGCTCGGGACAGGGAGGCGCCGGGGAGCTGTTTTTT. It yields the protein CASSSGQGGAGELFF.